What follows are 9 T cell receptor beta chains derived from one specimen sequenced in a study of blood T cell repertoires in COVID-19. Using immunoSEQ multiplex PCR, the repertoire was profiled, and TCRdb retains in-frame clones only, with some absent. The sample shows roughly 160,000 clones, under 90% of them seen only once. The specimen sequenced was PBMCs or T cells enriched from blood (not recorded which). These receptors all stem from a man aged 60-69 years who had recovered from COVID-19.

The gene calls are TRBV7-8 and TRBJ1-3; 8 nucleotides align to TRBD1. Germline V gene lookup returns CDR1 SGHVS and CDR2 FQNEAQ. This CDR3 spans 18 amino acids. With 5 bases clipped from V and 3 bases from J, the junction kept 15 bases outside the gene matches. The DNA for the CDR3 is TGTGCCAGCAGCGGACACAGGGGGAGTGGAGGTTTTGGAAACACCATATATTTT. This codes for CASSGHRGSGGFGNTIYF.

The J gene is TRBJ1-2, the V gene TRBV7-2; maybe TRBD1 (5 bases). The CDR3 has 13 amino acids. Trimming took off 6 bases at V and 8 bases at J, with 16 bases between the two ends. CDR1 is SGHTA and CDR2 is FQGNSA in the germline V gene. Written as DNA, the CDR3 is TGTGCCAGCAGTGAGTCAGGGCGGAGAGGCTACACCTTC. Translated, it gives CASSESGRRGYTF.

This clone showed up just once. The J gene is TRBJ2-2, the V gene TRBV9; 7 nucleotides align to TRBD1. Germline V gene data show CDR1 as SGDLS and CDR2 as YYNGEE. The junction had 9 bases not matched to a gene; V was cut back by 7 bases and J by 0 bases. The length of the CDR3 is 16 residues. CDR3 DNA: TGTGCCAGCTCGCTAAGGGACAGAACGAACACCGGGGAGCTGTTTTTT. It codes for CASSLRDRTNTGELFF.

The V gene is TRBV7-9, the J gene TRBJ2-5; 8 bases map to TRBD2. The ends lost 5 bases at V and 4 bases at J; junction bases unmatched: 9. Germline values: CDR1 SEHNR, CDR2 FQNEAQ (reference sequence). CDR3 length: 15 amino acids. CDR3 sequence reads: CASSTTTGGRETQYF. CDR3 nucleotides: TGTGCCAGCAGCACGACAACGGGGGGGCGAGAGACCCAGTACTTC.

The chain uses TRBV19 and TRBJ1-1, with D possibly TRBD1 on 6 matching bases. Trimming removed 6 bases from V and 5 bases from J, with 19 bases in between. This CDR3 comprises 15 residues. Germline V gene data show CDR1 as LNHDA and CDR2 as SQIVND (reference sequence). This CDR3 is CASSPEPPGETEAFF. CDR3 sequence (DNA): TGTGCCAGTAGCCCCGAGCCCCCAGGGGAGACTGAAGCTTTCTTT.

CDR3 loop: CASSFTGTGRTEAFF. In nucleotides, the CDR3 is TGTGCCAGCAGCTTCACCGGGACAGGGCGAACTGAAGCTTTCTTT. The chain employs TRBV5-6 and TRBJ1-1; the match to TRBD1 covers 9 bases. The CDR3 spans 15 residues. CDR1 is SGHDT, CDR2 YYEEEE, per germline. With 2 bases clipped from V and 5 bases from J, the junction kept 7 bases outside the gene matches.

CDR3 in DNA: TGTGCCAGCAGTTACCCGGGGGGGAGAGGCACTGAAGCTTTCTTT. Residues: CASSYPGGRGTEAFF. The rearrangement joins TRBV6-5 to TRBJ1-1, with D perhaps TRBD1 (5 bases). V lost 2 bases and J lost 4, with 14 bases in between. Germline CDR1 MNHEY, CDR2 SVGAGI. The CDR3 sequence is 15 residues long.

The chain employs TRBV7-2 and TRBJ1-2; D is uncertain. The CDR3 spans 13 residues. CDR1 and CDR2 (germline): SGHTA, FQGNSA. Deletions cut 0 bases from V and 4 bases from J, with 6 bases between. CDR3 amino acids: CASSLAQSYGYTF. CDR3 DNA: TGTGCCAGCAGCTTAGCACAGTCCTATGGCTACACCTTC.

The J gene is TRBJ2-7, the V gene TRBV5-1; D gene uncertain. V lost 0 bases, J lost 7 bases, and 11 bases lay in between. The CDR3 has 13 residues. The V gene's germline CDR1 is SGHRS and CDR2 YFSETQ. CDR3 loop: CASSLAIWSEQYF. The CDR3 bases are TGCGCCAGCAGCTTGGCTATCTGGTCGGAGCAGTACTTC.